This T cell receptor beta chain stems from a study of blood T cell repertoires in COVID-19. On the study more broadly: Acute-phase and convalescent COVID-19 samples originated in the United States, Italy and Spain. PBMCs, B-cell-depleted T cells, or T cells provided the cDNA or gDNA that made up the material.

The assay was immunoSEQ multiplex PCR, and TCRdb's table has in-frame clones only and misses some. The sample lists about 100,000 clones; around nine tenths were seen once. Germline V gene lookup returns CDR1 LGHNT and CDR2 FRNRAP. The CDR3 totals 13 residues. Germline trimming cut 6 bases from V and 4 bases from J; bases unmatched to any gene: 4. V and J are TRBV12-5 and TRBJ1-2; 8 bases line up with TRBD1. The sequenced sample was peripheral blood. This TCR was sampled from a woman aged 80 or over with acute or convalescent COVID-19. In DNA, the CDR3 is TGTGCTAGTGGCAGACAGGGGCCCTATGGCTACACCTTC. It yields the protein CASGRQGPYGYTF.